The clone carrying this T cell receptor (beta chain) occurred a few times. What it binds is unknown. One entry per CDR3 protein, called by TCRdb with MiXCR from the multiplex PCR reads. Of roughly 130,000 distinct CDR3 sequences in the sample, roughly 21% are singletons; the top ten hold more than 3%. This entry comes from a study of breast tumors, draining lymph nodes, adjacent tissues. Study-wide findings and caveats: Luminal-like breast cancer showed significantly higher tumor–nontumor repertoire similarity than basal-like. Data only fit, rather than demonstrated, lymph node origin of most tumor T cells.

Breast cancer patients provided tissue from their axillary draining lymph nodes. The source material was axillary lymph node tissue. The source of this sequence is a female donor with breast cancer. Some clones in this sample may be carry-over from other donors' samples.

The CDR3 sequence: CASSLVRQAMTGELFF. The CDR3 DNA reads as TGTGCCAGCAGCTTGGTTAGACAGGCGATGACCGGGGAGCTGTTTTTT. V is TRBV5-6 and J is TRBJ2-2, with TRBD1 as a possible D gene (6 bases). The CDR3 extends over 16 amino acids. The ends were cut back, 0 bases at V and 5 bases at J, with 14 bases in the middle. In germline, CDR1 is SGHDT, CDR2 YYEEEE. Variable domain in full (rest from reference TRBV5-6 and TRBJ2-2): DAGVTQSPTHLIKTRGQQVTLRCSPKSGHDTVSWYQQALGQGPQFIFQYYEEEERQRGNFPDRFSGHQFPNYSSELNVNALLLGDSALYLCASSLVRQAMTGELFFGEGSRLTVL.